Sequencing of this T cell receptor (beta chain) was carried out in a study of CD8+ T cells in alopecia areata. Study results and caveats: In blood and scalp, many expanded lesional clones persisted during tofacitinib. It was lesional scalp, especially alopecia totalis/universalis, that showed higher clonality than normal scalp.

V lost 0 bases to trimming and J lost 7 bases, with 15 bases between them. Germline V gene data show CDR1 as MGHRA and CDR2 as YSYEKL. This CDR3 region has 16 residues. As the sequencing template, cDNA was produced by extracting RNA and reverse transcribing it. Here immunoSEQ multiplex PCR was the method, and the copy in TCRdb shows in-frame clones only, minus some. The data contain roughly 190,000 clones, approximately 60% of them singletons. About this clone itself: Its antigen is unknown.

Treatment in this sample: oral pan-JAK inhibitor, 5-10 mg twice daily. Alopecia areata patients provided lesional scalp punch biopsies and peripheral blood. PBMCs served as the source from which CD4+ and CD8+ T cells were sorted. This sample comprised CD4+ T cells sorted from blood, obtained at week 4, from a patient treated with tofacitinib. The TCR was taken from a human donor with alopecia areata. The rearrangement joins TRBV4-1 to TRBJ2-2, with D hard to call. The CDR3 nucleotides read TGCGCCAGCAGCCAAGATCAGCTAGTGGTGCGCGGGGAGCTGTTTTTT. Residues: CASSQDQLVVRGELFF.